This T cell receptor (beta chain) was sequenced in a study of blood T cell repertoires in COVID-19. As for the study in general: PBMCs, B-cell-depleted T cells, or T cells were the source of the cDNA or gDNA that made up the material.

The V gene's germline CDR1 is KGHSH and CDR2 LQKENI. The V and J ends lost 3 bases and 6 bases respectively, with 15 bases between them. The CDR3 has 15 amino acids. Original analysis: Amplification of reference gene primers was used by the study to estimate nucleated cell counts. Generated by immunoSEQ multiplex PCR, the TCRdb table keeps only in-frame clones and is missing some. V and J calls and clone size come straight from that table; D and trimming were deduced from the DNA. This sample has 50,000 to 60,000 clones, with just over 90% found just once. Sequencing was performed on peripheral blood. The receptor's source is a man in his forties or fifties with acute or convalescent COVID-19. The chain recombines TRBV18 with TRBJ2-1; possibly TRBD2 for D (6 bases). The chain's CDR3 is CASSPTHGGGNEQFF. CDR3 nucleotides: TGTGCCAGCTCACCGACCCACGGGGGTGGCAATGAGCAGTTCTTC.